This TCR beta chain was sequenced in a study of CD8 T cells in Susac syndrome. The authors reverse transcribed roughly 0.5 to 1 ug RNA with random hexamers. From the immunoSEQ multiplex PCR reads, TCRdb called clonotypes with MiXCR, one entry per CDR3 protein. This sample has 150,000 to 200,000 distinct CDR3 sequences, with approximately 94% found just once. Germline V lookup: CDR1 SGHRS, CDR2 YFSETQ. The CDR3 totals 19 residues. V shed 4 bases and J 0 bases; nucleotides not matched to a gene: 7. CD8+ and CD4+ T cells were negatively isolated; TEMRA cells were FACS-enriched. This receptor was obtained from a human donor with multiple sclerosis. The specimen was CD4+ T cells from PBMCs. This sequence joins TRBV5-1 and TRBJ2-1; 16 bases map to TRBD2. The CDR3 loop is CASSQPGLAGGSSYNEQFF. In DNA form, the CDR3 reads TGCGCCAGCAGCCAACCGGGACTAGCGGGAGGGAGCTCCTACAATGAGCAGTTCTTC.